The T cell receptor (beta chain) described here comes from a study of T cells after yellow fever vaccination. In TCRdb, the 5' RACE reads were re-called with MiXCR into one record per CDR3 protein. The table has just under 600,000 distinct CDR3 sequences, less than 15% seen once; the top ten hold more than 12%. The sample holds a few counts of this clonotype. Germline V gives CDR1 DFQATT, CDR2 SNEGSKA (reference sequence). V shed 0 bases and J shed 0 bases, with 9 bases lying between them. CDR3 size: 15 residues. The chain employs TRBV20-1 and TRBJ2-4, with D unresolved. This receptor was identified in a man younger than 45 who received the YFV17D yellow fever vaccine. The sequencing used PBMCs, collected on the day of the yellow fever booster vaccination. The CDR3: CSARDLLLAKNIQYF. In nucleotides, the CDR3 is TGCAGTGCTAGAGATCTCCTCTTAGCCAAAAACATTCAGTACTTC.